Listed below are T cell receptor beta chains from one sample, sequenced in a study of cytomegalovirus exposure and HLA in healthy donors. Sequenced by immunoSEQ multiplex PCR; TCRdb stores in-frame clones only, minus some. This table holds 110,000 or so clones, 60% to 85% found once. Sequencing was performed on PBMCs. The receptors here all came from a female donor in good health and CMV-seronegative. Each CDR3 is given with its conserved first and last residue. The D gene is left open where the match is weak. Clone size is shown for a subset of rows, as once, few, many or a class of expanded clone.

d_call clone_size j_call v_call cdr3_aa cdr3_nt
NA NA TRBJ2-5 TRBV9 CASSANSRETQYF TGTGCCAGCAGCGCTAACAGTCGAGAGACCCAGTACTTC
TRBD1 NA TRBJ2-1 TRBV10-1 CASSDRGSNNEQFF TGCGCCAGCAGTGACAGGGGGTCGAACAATGAGCAGTTCTTC
TRBD2 NA TRBJ2-3 TRBV5-1 CASSSGLAGGGTDTQYF TGCGCCAGCAGCTCCGGACTAGCGGGGGGGGGCACAGATACGCAGTATTTT
TRBD2 NA TRBJ2-1 TRBV7-2 CASSLGVSGGLEQFF TGTGCCAGCAGCTTAGGGGTTAGCGGGGGGTTAGAGCAGTTCTTC
NA NA TRBJ2-7 TRBV7-5 CVNRTSGDFYEQYF TGTGTCAACCGGACTAGCGGGGACTTCTACGAGCAGTACTTC
NA once TRBJ1-1 TRBV18 CASSPGQNTEAFF TGTGCCAGCTCACCGGGACAGAACACTGAAGCTTTCTTT
TRBD2 NA TRBJ2-1 TRBV19 CASSIIRGEVNEQFF TGTGCCAGTAGTATAATACGGGGGGAGGTCAATGAGCAGTTCTTC
NA few TRBJ1-1 TRBV5-8 CASSFLGQSYTEAFF TGTGCCAGCAGCTTTCTCGGACAGAGTTACACTGAAGCTTTCTTT
TRBD1 few TRBJ1-1 TRBV6-5 CASSGDRGVTEAFF TGTGCCAGCAGTGGGGACAGGGGAGTGACTGAAGCTTTCTTT
TRBD1 NA TRBJ2-7 TRBV19 CASSIDPGQGAYEQYF TGTGCCAGTAGTATCGACCCGGGACAGGGGGCCTACGAGCAGTACTTC
NA few TRBJ2-7 TRBV4-1 CASSQDWGPSSYEQYF TGCGCCAGCAGCCAAGATTGGGGGCCGAGCTCCTACGAGCAGTACTTC
TRBD1 NA TRBJ1-2 TRBV14 CASRPGTATNYGYTF TGTGCCAGCAGACCAGGGACAGCCACTAACTATGGCTACACCTTC
NA NA TRBJ1-1 TRBV27 CASSSGGFGLRAFF TGTGCCAGCAGTTCCGGCGGATTTGGTCTGAGGGCTTTCTTT
NA NA TRBJ1-1 TRBV5-6 CASSLDRSTTEAFF TGTGCCAGCAGCTTGGACAGGTCGACGACTGAAGCTTTCTTT
NA NA TRBJ2-3 TRBV7-3 CASSLEGATDTQYF TGTGCCAGCAGTCTGGAGGGGGCCACAGATACGCAGTATTTT
NA NA TRBJ1-1 TRBV5-1 CASSSEGGPTEAFF TGCGCCAGCAGTTCCGAGGGAGGGCCAACTGAAGCTTTCTTT
NA NA TRBJ1-5 TRBV27 CASSLRKQVGQPQHF TGTGCCAGCAGTTTACGGAAACAGGTGGGGCAGCCCCAGCATTTT
TRBD1 NA TRBJ2-5 TRBV5-6 CASSLGGLQGETQYF TGTGCCAGCAGCTTGGGGGGGCTACAGGGGGAGACCCAGTACTTC
NA once TRBJ1-5 TRBV6-1 CASSTTLNQPQHF TGTGCCAGCTCCACGACACTCAATCAGCCCCAGCATTTT
NA NA TRBJ2-7 TRBV5-5 CASSLVVDNEQYF TGTGCCAGCAGCTTGGTTGTGGACAACGAGCAGTACTTC
TRBD2 few TRBJ2-7 TRBV4-1 CASSLRTSGGREQYF TGCGCCAGCAGCCTGCGGACTAGCGGGGGCCGCGAGCAGTACTTC
TRBD1 NA TRBJ2-2 TRBV5-6 CASSLWQGVITGELFF TGTGCCAGCAGCTTGTGGCAGGGGGTGATCACCGGGGAGCTGTTTTTT
NA NA TRBJ2-3 TRBV19 CARGLRAGASTDTQYF TGTGCCAGGGGCCTGCGGGCGGGGGCGAGCACAGATACGCAGTATTTT
TRBD1 few TRBJ1-1 TRBV5-6 CASSSLDRSNTEAFF TGTGCCAGCAGCTCCCTGGACAGGTCGAACACTGAAGCTTTCTTT
TRBD2 NA TRBJ2-6 TRBV18 CASSQLGLAGGPTGANVLTF TGTGCCAGCTCACAACTAGGACTAGCGGGGGGACCGACCGGGGCCAACGTCCTGACTTTC
TRBD1 once TRBJ1-6 TRBV18 CASTTGQGNNSPLHF TGTGCCAGCACGACAGGACAGGGAAATAATTCACCCCTCCACTTT
TRBD1 NA TRBJ1-2 TRBV28 CASSLRTGVYGYTF TGTGCCAGCTCACTTCGGACAGGGGTCTATGGCTACACCTTC
NA NA TRBJ2-1 TRBV4-3 CASSQEPRDYNEQFF TGCGCCAGCAGCCAAGAACCCCGAGACTATAATGAGCAGTTCTTC
NA NA TRBJ2-4 TRBV6-5 CASSPSGVAKNIQYF TGTGCCAGCAGTCCCTCAGGGGTTGCCAAAAACATTCAGTACTTC
NA NA TRBJ2-2 TRBV29-1 CSVRGNTGELFF TGCAGCGTCAGGGGTAACACCGGGGAGCTGTTTTTT
NA NA TRBJ1-1 TRBV19 CASLARGTNTEAFF TGTGCCAGTTTAGCCAGGGGTACGAACACTGAAGCTTTCTTT
TRBD1 NA TRBJ1-1 TRBV5-8 CASSPGRDRAVANTEAFF TGTGCCAGCAGCCCCGGTCGGGACAGGGCCGTGGCGAACACTGAAGCTTTCTTT
TRBD1 NA TRBJ2-2 TRBV10-1 CASSEYIGQDSNTGELFF TGCGCCAGCAGTGAGTATATCGGACAGGACTCGAACACCGGGGAGCTGTTTTTT
TRBD1 NA TRBJ2-1 TRBV27 CASRKQGAVSYNEQFF TGTGCCAGCAGAAAACAGGGGGCTGTGTCCTACAATGAGCAGTTCTTC
NA once TRBJ2-7 TRBV5-1 CASSLSPGSAYEQYF TGCGCCAGCAGCTTGTCACCTGGTTCAGCCTACGAGCAGTACTTC
TRBD1 NA TRBJ1-5 TRBV19 CASSQGAANQPQHF TGTGCCAGTAGTCAGGGGGCAGCCAATCAGCCCCAGCATTTT
TRBD1 NA TRBJ1-4 TRBV30 CAWSVAGTGWLEKLFF TGTGCCTGGAGTGTAGCTGGGACAGGGTGGTTAGAAAAACTGTTTTTT
TRBD1 NA TRBJ1-1 TRBV7-9 CASSPKTGLYNTEAFF TGTGCCAGCAGCCCAAAGACAGGGCTATATAACACTGAAGCTTTCTTT
TRBD1 NA TRBJ2-5 TRBV2 CASRTGEQYF TGTGCCAGCAGGACAGGGGAGCAGTACTTC
NA NA TRBJ1-1 TRBV5-1 CASSFIGGDTEAFF TGCGCCAGCAGCTTCATAGGAGGGGACACTGAAGCTTTCTTT
TRBD1 NA TRBJ2-3 TRBV29-1 CSVWTGPDTQYF TGCAGCGTGTGGACAGGGCCAGATACGCAGTATTTT
NA NA TRBJ1-1 TRBV19 CASSIVSGRNTEAFF TGTGCCAGTAGTATAGTATCTGGCAGGAACACTGAAGCTTTCTTT
TRBD1 NA TRBJ2-7 TRBV19 CASGNRGSYEQYF TGTGCCAGTGGGAACAGGGGGTCCTACGAGCAGTACTTC
TRBD2 NA TRBJ2-3 TRBV6-1 CASMVLAGDTDTQYF TGTGCCAGCATGGTTCTAGCGGGAGACACAGATACGCAGTATTTT
TRBD1 NA TRBJ1-2 TRBV6-5 CASRRQGADYGYTF TGTGCCAGCAGGAGACAGGGGGCAGACTATGGCTACACCTTC
NA once TRBJ1-2 TRBV30 CAWLGGRGYTF TGTGCCTGGCTGGGGGGGAGAGGCTACACCTTC